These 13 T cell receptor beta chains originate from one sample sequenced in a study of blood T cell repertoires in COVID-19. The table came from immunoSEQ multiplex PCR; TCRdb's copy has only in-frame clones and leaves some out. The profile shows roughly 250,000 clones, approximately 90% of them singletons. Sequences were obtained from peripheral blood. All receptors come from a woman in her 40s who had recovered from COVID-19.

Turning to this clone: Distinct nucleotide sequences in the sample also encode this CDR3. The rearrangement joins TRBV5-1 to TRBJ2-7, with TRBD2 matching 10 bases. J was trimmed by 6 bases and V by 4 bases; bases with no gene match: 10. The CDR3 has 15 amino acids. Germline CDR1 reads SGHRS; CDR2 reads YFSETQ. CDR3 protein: CASSDEPGLATEQYF. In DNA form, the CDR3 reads TGCGCCAGCAGCGACGAACCGGGACTAGCGACCGAGCAGTACTTC.

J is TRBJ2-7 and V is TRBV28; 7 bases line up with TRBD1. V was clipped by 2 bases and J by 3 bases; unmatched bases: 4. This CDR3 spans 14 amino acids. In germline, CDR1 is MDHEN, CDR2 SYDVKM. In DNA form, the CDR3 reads TGTGCCAGCAGTTTAGTACAGGGGCGCTACGAGCAGTACTTC. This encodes CASSLVQGRYEQYF.

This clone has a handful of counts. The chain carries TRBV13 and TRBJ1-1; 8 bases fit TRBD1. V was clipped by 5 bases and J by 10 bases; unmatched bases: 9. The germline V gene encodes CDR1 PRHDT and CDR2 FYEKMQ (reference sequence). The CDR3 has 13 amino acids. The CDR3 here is CASSGGTGLRAFF. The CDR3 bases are TGTGCCAGCAGCGGAGGGACAGGCCTCCGAGCTTTCTTT.

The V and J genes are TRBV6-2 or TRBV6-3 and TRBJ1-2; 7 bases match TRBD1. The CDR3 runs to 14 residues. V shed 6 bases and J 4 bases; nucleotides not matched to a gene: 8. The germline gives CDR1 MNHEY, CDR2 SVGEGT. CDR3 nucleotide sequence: TGTGCCAGCAGCTTCAGACAGGGCGCCTATGGCTACACCTTC. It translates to CASSFRQGAYGYTF.

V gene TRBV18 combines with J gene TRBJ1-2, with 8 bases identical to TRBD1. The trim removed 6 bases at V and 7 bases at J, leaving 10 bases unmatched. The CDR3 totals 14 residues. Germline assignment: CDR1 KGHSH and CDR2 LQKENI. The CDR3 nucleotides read TGTGCCAGCTCCCTAGCACGGGGACAGGCTGGCTACACCTTC. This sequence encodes CASSLARGQAGYTF.

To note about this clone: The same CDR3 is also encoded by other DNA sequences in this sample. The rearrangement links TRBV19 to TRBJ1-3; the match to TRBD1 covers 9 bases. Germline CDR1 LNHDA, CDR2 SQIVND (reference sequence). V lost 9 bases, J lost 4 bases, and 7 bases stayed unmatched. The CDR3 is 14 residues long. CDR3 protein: CASSSTGGGNTIYF. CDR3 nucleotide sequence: TGTGCCAGCAGCTCGACAGGGGGGGGAAACACCATATATTTT.

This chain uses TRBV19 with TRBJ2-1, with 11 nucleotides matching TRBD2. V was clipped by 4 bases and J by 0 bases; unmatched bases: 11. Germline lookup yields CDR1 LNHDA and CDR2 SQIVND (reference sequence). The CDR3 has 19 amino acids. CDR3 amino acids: CASSTTSGSPQSSYNEQFF. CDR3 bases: TGTGCCAGTAGTACAACTAGCGGGAGCCCTCAAAGCTCCTACAATGAGCAGTTCTTC.

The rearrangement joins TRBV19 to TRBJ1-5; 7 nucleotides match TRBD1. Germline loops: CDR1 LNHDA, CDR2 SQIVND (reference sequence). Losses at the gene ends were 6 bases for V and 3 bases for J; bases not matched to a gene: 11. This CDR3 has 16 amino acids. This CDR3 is CASRTETGPDNQPQHF. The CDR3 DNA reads TGTGCCAGTAGGACTGAGACAGGGCCCGACAATCAGCCCCAGCATTTT.

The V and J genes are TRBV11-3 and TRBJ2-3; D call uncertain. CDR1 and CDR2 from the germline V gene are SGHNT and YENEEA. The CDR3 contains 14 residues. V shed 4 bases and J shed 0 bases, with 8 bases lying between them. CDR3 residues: CASSSSKSTDTQYF. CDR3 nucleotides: TGTGCCAGCAGCTCCAGTAAAAGCACAGATACGCAGTATTTT.

CDR3 coding DNA: TGTGCCAGCAGCTTAGTGGGGGACAGGGGCCACGAGCAGTACTTC. Encoded protein: CASSLVGDRGHEQYF. The chain links TRBV11-2 to TRBJ2-7, with 10 bases matching TRBD1. The germline gives CDR1 SGHAT, CDR2 FQNNGV. The CDR3 covers 15 residues. Losses at the gene ends were 1 base for V and 5 bases for J; bases not matched to a gene: 5.

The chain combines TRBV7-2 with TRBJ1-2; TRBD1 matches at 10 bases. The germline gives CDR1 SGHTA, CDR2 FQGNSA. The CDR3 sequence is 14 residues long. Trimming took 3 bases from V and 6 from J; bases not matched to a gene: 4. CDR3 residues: CASSFDRGRDGYTF. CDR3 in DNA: TGTGCCAGCAGCTTCGACAGGGGGCGCGATGGCTACACCTTC.

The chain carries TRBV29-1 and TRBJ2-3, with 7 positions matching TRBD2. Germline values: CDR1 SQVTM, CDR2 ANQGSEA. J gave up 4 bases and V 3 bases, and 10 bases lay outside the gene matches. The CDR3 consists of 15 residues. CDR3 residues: CSVELTSWSADTQYF. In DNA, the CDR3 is TGCAGCGTTGAGCTGACTAGCTGGAGTGCAGATACGCAGTATTTT.

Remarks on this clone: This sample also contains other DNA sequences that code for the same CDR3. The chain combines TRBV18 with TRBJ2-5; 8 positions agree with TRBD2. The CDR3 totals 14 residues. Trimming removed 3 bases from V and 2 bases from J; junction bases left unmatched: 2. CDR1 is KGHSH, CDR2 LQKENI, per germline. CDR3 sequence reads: CASSPRGGQETQYF. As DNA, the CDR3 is TGTGCCAGCTCACCCCGGGGGGGGCAAGAGACCCAGTACTTC.